Reported below is one T cell receptor beta chain. A much larger clone is a single base away; this may be a read error. These data belong to a study of tumor-infiltrating lymphocytes in primary liver carcinoma. Between roughly 20 and 33 mg of unsorted bulk tissue served as the source from which RNA and DNA were co-extracted. Priming with a constant-region primer yielded TCR beta cDNA from 400 to 550 ng total RNA. Researchers made the TCR beta libraries by running three nested multiplex PCR rounds with slightly modified ARM-PCR. For roughly 10 cycles apiece, the opening two PCR rounds ran with TRBV1-TRBV30 forward primers and a C-beta reverse primer. MiXCR, applied by TCRdb to the multiplex PCR reads, yields one record per CDR3 protein. Of roughly 86,000 distinct CDR3 sequences listed, roughly 70% are singletons. Germline CDR1 reads SGHVS; CDR2 reads FQNEAQ. The CDR3 loop spans 14 amino acids. Trimming took 1 base from V and 0 from J, leaving 6 bases between them.

The genes are TRBV7-8 and TRBJ2-5; D is possibly TRBD2 (5 bases). The sequence came from a man aged 35-49 years with primary liver carcinoma and hepatitis B virus infection. Sequencing was done on a sample of tumor-adjacent normal liver tissue. The CDR3 nucleotides read TGTGCCAGCAGCTTAGTAGCGTACCAAGAGACCCAGTACTTC. Its protein is CASSLVAYQETQYF.